This TCR beta chain was profiled in a study of OX40 agonist ivuxolimab in advanced cancers. Study background: With ivuxolimab, an agonistic anti-OX40 (CD134) antibody, patients were treated. Patients treated during dose escalation were battling hepatocellular carcinoma, melanoma, renal cell or head and neck cancer.

Assay: immunoSEQ multiplex PCR; the TCRdb copy retains only in-frame clones and omits some. This sample yields tens of thousands of clones, of which around 87% are seen a single time; 0.45% to 0.7% belongs to the top ten. In germline, CDR1 is MNHEY, CDR2 SMNVEV (reference sequence). V lost 0 bases to trimming and J lost 5 bases, with 4 bases between them. The CDR3 is 13 residues long. This clone has only one observation. The clonotype was recovered from an adult with an advanced solid tumor such as melanoma, head and neck, liver or kidney cancer. The chain has TRBV27 and TRBJ2-2, with unresolved D. The sample was CD4+ or CD8+ T cells sorted from blood, taken in a trial of the OX40 agonist ivuxolimab. The CDR3 DNA follows: TGTGCCAGCAGTTTATCTACGACCGGGGAGCTGTTTTTT. Protein sequence: CASSLSTTGELFF.